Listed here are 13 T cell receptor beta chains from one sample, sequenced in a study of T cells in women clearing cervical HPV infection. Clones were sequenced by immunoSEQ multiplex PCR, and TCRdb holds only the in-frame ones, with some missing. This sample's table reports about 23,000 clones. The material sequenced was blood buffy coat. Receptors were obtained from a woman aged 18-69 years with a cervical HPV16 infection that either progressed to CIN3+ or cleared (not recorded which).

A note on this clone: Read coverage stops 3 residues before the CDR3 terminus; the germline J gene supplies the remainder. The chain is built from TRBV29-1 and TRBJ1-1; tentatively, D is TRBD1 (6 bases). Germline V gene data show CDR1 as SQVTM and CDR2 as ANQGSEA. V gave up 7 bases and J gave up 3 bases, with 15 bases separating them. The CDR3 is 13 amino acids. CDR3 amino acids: CSGQQGPYTEAFF. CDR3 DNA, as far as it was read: TGCAGCGGACAACAGGGACCTTACACTGAA.

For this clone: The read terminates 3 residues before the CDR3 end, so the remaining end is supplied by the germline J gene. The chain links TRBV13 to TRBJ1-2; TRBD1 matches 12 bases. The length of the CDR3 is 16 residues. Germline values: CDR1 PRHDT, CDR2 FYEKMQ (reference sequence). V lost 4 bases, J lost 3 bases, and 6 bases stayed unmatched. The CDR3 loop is CASSSLGTGGDYGYTF. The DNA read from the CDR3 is TGTGCCAGCAGCTCCCTTGGGACAGGGGGCGACTATGGC.

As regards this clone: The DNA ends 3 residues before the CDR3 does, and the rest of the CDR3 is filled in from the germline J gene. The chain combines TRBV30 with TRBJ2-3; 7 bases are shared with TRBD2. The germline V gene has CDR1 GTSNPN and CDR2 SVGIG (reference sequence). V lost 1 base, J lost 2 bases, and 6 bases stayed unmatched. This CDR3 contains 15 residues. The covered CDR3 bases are TGTGCCTGGAGTGGCCCGGGGGGAAACACAGATACG. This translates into CAWSGPGGNTDT. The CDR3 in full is CAWSGPGGNTDTQYF.

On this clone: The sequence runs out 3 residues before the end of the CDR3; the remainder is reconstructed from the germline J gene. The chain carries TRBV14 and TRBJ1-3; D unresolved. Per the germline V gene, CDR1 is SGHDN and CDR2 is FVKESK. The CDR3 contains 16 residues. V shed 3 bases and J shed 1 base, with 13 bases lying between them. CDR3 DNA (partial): TGTGCCAGCAGCCAGAGATCCACCCTATCTGGAAACACC. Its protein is CASSQRSTLSGNT. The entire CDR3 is CASSQRSTLSGNTIYF.

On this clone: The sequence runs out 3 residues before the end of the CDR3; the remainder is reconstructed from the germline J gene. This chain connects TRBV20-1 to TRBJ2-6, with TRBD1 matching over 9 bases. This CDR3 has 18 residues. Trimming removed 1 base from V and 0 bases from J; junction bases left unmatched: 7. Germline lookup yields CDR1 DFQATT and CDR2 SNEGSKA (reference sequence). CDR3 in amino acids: CSARVRDRVGSGANVLTF. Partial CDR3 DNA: TGCAGTGCTAGAGTTCGGGACAGGGTAGGCTCTGGGGCCAACGTC.

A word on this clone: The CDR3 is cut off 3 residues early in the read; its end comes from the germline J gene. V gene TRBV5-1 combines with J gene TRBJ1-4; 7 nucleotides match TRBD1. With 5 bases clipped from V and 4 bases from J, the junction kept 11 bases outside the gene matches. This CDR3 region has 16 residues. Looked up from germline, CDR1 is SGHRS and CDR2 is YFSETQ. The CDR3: CASRREPGQINEKLFF. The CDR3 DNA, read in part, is TGCGCCAGCAGACGCGAGCCGGGACAGATTAATGAAAAA.

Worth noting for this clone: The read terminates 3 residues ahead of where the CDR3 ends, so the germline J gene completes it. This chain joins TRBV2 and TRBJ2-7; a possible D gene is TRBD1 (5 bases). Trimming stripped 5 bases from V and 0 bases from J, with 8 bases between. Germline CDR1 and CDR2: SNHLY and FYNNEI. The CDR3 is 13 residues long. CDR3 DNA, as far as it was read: TGTGCCAGCAGTAGACAGAGCTCCTACGAG. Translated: CASSRQSSYE. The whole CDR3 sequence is CASSRQSSYEQYF.

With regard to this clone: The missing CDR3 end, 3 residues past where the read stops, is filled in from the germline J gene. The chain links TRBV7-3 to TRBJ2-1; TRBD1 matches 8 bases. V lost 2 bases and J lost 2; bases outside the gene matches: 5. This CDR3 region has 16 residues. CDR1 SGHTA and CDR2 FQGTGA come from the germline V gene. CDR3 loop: CASSLGQGITYNEQFF. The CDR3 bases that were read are TGTGCCAGCAGCTTAGGACAGGGAATAACCTACAATGAG.

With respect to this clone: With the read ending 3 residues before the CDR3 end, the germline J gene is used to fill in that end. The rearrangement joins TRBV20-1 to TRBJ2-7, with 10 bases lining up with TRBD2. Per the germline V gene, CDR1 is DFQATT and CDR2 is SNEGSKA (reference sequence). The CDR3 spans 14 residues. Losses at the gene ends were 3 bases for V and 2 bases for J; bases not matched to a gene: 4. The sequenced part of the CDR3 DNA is TGCAGTGCTAGGGAGCGGGAGGGCCCCTACGAG. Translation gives CSAREREGPYE. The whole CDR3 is CSAREREGPYEQYF.

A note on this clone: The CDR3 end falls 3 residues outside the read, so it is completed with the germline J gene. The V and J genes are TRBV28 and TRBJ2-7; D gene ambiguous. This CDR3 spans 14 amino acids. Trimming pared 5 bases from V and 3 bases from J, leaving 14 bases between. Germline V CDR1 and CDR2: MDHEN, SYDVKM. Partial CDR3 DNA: TGTGCCAGCAGTATAGTGACAAGATACTACGAG. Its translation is CASSIVTRYYE. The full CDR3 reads CASSIVTRYYEQYF.

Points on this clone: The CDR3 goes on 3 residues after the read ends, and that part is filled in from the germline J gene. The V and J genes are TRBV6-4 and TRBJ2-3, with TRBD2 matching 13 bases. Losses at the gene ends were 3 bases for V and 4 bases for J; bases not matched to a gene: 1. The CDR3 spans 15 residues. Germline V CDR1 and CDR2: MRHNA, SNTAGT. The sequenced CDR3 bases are TGTGCCAGCAGTGAAACTAGCGGGGGGGCAGATACG. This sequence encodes CASSETSGGADT. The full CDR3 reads CASSETSGGADTQYF.

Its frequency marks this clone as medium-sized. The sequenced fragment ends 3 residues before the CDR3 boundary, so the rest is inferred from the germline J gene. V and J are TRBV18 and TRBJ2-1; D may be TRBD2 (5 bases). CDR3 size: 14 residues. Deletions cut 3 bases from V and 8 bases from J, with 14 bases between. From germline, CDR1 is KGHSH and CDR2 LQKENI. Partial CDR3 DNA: TGTGCCAGCTCACCGATTGGGATCGGGGATGAG. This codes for CASSPIGIGDE. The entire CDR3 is CASSPIGIGDEQFF.

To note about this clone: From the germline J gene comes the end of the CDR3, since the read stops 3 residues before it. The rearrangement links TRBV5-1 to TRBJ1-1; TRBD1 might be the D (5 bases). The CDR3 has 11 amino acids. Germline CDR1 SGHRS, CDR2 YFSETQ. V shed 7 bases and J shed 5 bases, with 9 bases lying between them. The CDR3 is CASGEGTEAFF. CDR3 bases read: TGCGCCAGCGGGGAGGGGACTGAA.